Many counts were recorded for the clone carrying this TCR beta chain. Its antigen is not known. This entry is derived from a study of T-cell reconstitution after alpha-beta-depleted transplantation in children. Notes on the study in general: Approximately two months post-transplant, alpha-beta T cells reportedly originated from several hundred expanded graft clones.

The V gene's germline CDR1 is SGHRS and CDR2 YFSETQ. V lost 2 bases and J lost 0, with 5 bases in between. The CDR3 extends over 13 amino acids. Preparation of the TCRbeta library used unique molecular identifiers. Via MiXCR, TCRdb re-called the PCR reads, giving one row per CDR3 protein. The table has more than 100,000 distinct CDR3 sequences, 23% seen once; the top ten hold roughly 10%. This receptor was taken from a male patient aged 2 to 9 who had a stem cell transplant for chronic granulomatous disease, so the T cells may come from the graft donor. This specimen was PBMCs, mostly from graft donor cells, taken 180 days after TCRalphabeta/CD19-depleted stem cell transplant. V and J are TRBV5-1 and TRBJ1-2; D unresolved. The CDR3 nucleotides are TGCGCCAGCAGCTTAGAAGCTAACTATGGCTACACCTTC. It codes for CASSLEANYGYTF.